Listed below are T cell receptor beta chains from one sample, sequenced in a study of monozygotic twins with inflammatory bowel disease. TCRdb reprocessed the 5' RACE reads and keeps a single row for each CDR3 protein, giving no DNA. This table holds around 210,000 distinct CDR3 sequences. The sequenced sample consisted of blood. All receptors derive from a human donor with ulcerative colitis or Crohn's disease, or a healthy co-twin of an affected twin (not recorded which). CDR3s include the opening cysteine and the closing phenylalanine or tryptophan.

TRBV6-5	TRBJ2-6	CASSYGGGATSGANVLTF
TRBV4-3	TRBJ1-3	CASSLSPTGSGNTIYF
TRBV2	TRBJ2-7	CASSAQGSTYEQYF
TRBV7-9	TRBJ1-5	CASSPGVGAVSNQPQHF
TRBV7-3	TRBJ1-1	CASSPGQGSEAFF
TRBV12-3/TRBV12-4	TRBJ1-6	CASSWDRGNSPLHF
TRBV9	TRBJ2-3	CASSAAGGGHTDTQYF
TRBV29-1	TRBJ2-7	CSVQMSYEQYF
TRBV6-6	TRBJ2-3	CASSYGTTHTQYF
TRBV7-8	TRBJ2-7	CASSFTSGGAYEQYF
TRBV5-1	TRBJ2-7	CASSLRAPGSSYEQYF
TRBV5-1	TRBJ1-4	CASSPRTDGNEKLFF
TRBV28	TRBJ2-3	CASSLIRTSGSTDTQYF
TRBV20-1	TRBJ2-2	CSARDRHRANTGELFF
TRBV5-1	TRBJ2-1	CASSSDLAGGPIVDNEQFF
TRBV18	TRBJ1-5	CASSHGVGKQPQHF
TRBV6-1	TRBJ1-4	CASTSPRTATNEKLFF
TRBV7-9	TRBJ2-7	CATGGGSYEQYF
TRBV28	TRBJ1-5	CASSLGVGRNQPQHF
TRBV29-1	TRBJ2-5	CSVHPLLQETQYF
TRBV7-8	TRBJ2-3	CASSGSGQGAYTQYF
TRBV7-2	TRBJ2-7	CASSLAPSGGWGEQYF
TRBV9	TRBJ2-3	CASSLRGGSTDTQYF
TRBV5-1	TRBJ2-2	CASSDFSRPGELFF
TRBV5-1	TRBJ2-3	CASSLIAGDTQYF
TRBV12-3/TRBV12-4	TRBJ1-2	CASSEGSYGYTF
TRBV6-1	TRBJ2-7	CASADRVYEQYF
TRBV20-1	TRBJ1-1	CSAAGGTEAFF
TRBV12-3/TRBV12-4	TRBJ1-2	CASTGGRGGIRYTF
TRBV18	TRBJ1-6	CASSPEGGNSPLHF
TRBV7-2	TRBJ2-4	CASSLGGMGAKNIQYF